The 26 T cell receptor beta chains below come from one sample, sequenced in a study of cytomegalovirus exposure and HLA in healthy donors. The PCR ran on 60 Vbeta and 13 Jbeta primers. The table came from immunoSEQ multiplex PCR; TCRdb's copy has only in-frame clones and leaves some out. The table includes 95,000 to 150,000 clones, 80% to 85% detected once. Sequenced sample: PBMCs. All receptors come from a man aged 25 to 45 in good health and CMV-seronegative.

V is TRBV19 and J is TRBJ1-1; a weak D match, TRBD1 (6 bases). CDR1 is LNHDA and CDR2 is SQIVND in the germline V gene (reference sequence). V gave up 5 bases and J gave up 5 bases, with 15 bases separating them. There are 14 residues in the CDR3. The CDR3 region is CASSRQTGWTEAFF. CDR3 coding DNA: TGTGCCAGTAGTCGACAGACAGGATGGACTGAAGCTTTCTTT.

This clone came up a few times. This chain links TRBV6-5 with TRBJ1-3; 9 positions agree with TRBD1. CDR1 is MNHEY, CDR2 SVGAGI, per germline. V lost 3 bases, J lost 4 bases, and 4 bases stayed unmatched. CDR3 length: 15 residues. The CDR3 loop is CASSYNRGQGNTIYF. Here the CDR3 DNA reads TGTGCCAGCAGTTATAACAGGGGGCAAGGAAACACCATATATTTT.

The chain uses TRBV5-1 and TRBJ2-7; 8 bases are shared with TRBD2. Germline V gene lookup returns CDR1 SGHRS and CDR2 YFSETQ. The CDR3 is 15 amino acids. The V and J ends lost 2 bases and 0 bases, in that order; junction bases with no gene match: 4. The DNA for the CDR3 is TGCGCCAGCAGCTTACCGCGGGGGGACTCCTACGAGCAGTACTTC. It yields the protein CASSLPRGDSYEQYF. The full variable domain, with the rest looked up from reference TRBV5-1 and TRBJ2-7, is KAGVTQTPRYLIKTRGQQVTLSCSPISGHRSVSWYQQTPGQGLQFLFEYFSETQRNKGNFPGRFSGRQFSNSRSEMNVSTLELGDSALYLCASSLPRGDSYEQYFGPGTRLTVT.

The rearrangement links TRBV28 to TRBJ1-1; D is perhaps TRBD1 (5 bases). V shed 0 bases and J shed 2 bases, with 16 bases lying between them. The CDR3 covers 17 residues. Per germline, CDR1 MDHEN and CDR2 SYDVKM. The CDR3, as DNA: TGTGCCAGCAGTTTATGGGGGTTAGGCAGGGCTAACACTGAAGCTTTCTTT. It is translated as CASSLWGLGRANTEAFF.

In nucleotides, the CDR3 is TGCGCCAGCAGCCCCAGGTCGTCGAACACCGGGGAGCTGTTTTTT. It codes for CASSPRSSNTGELFF. This sequence joins TRBV5-1 and TRBJ2-2; D gene unclear. The CDR3 runs 15 residues. V lost 4 bases, J lost 0 bases, and 10 bases lay in between. In germline, CDR1 is SGHRS, CDR2 YFSETQ. The full variable domain, completed using reference TRBV5-1 and TRBJ2-2, is KAGVTQTPRYLIKTRGQQVTLSCSPISGHRSVSWYQQTPGQGLQFLFEYFSETQRNKGNFPGRFSGRQFSNSRSEMNVSTLELGDSALYLCASSPRSSNTGELFFGEGSRLTVL.

The gene calls are TRBV19 and TRBJ2-3; D is perhaps TRBD2 (6 bases). With 3 bases removed from V and 1 base from J, the gap between germline ends came to 11 bases. CDR3 length: 15 amino acids. Germline CDR1 and CDR2: LNHDA and SQIVND (reference sequence). CDR3 nucleotide sequence: TGTGCCAGTAGTATGGAGGGCGGGGGCACAGATACGCAGTATTTT. Its protein is CASSMEGGGTDTQYF. The full variable domain, in which reference TRBV19 and TRBJ2-3 provide the parts outside the CDR3, is DGGITQSPKYLFRKEGQNVTLSCEQNLNHDAMYWYRQDPGQGLRLIYYSQIVNDFQKGDIAEGYSVSREKKESFPLTVTSAQKNPTAFYLCASSMEGGGTDTQYFGPGTRLTVL.

The chain couples TRBV7-9 to TRBJ2-5; the D is unclear. Germline-derived CDR1 and CDR2 are SEHNR and FQNEAQ (reference sequence). The V end was cut by 0 bases, the J end by 3 bases, with 8 bases between. The CDR3 loop spans 14 amino acids. CDR3 amino acids: CASSLAWAEETQYF. DNA for the CDR3: TGTGCCAGCAGCTTAGCTTGGGCAGAAGAGACCCAGTACTTC.

The CDR3 DNA reads as TGTGCCACCAGCGTAAGGACAGGGGTGGGAGGGGTCAACACTGAAGCTTTCTTT. The encoded protein is CATSVRTGVGGVNTEAFF. The rearrangement uses TRBV15 and TRBJ1-1; TRBD1 matches at 9 bases. CDR1 LNHNV and CDR2 YYDKDF come from the germline V gene (reference sequence). With 5 bases clipped from V and 2 bases from J, the junction kept 15 bases outside the gene matches. This CDR3 has 18 amino acids. The entire variable domain, with the rest obtained from reference TRBV15 and TRBJ1-1, is as follows: DAMVIQNPRYQVTQFGKPVTLSCSQTLNHNVMYWYQQKSSQAPKLLFHYYDKDFNNEADTPDNFQSRRPNTSFCFLDIRSPGLGDTAMYLCATSVRTGVGGVNTEAFFGQGTRLTVV.

V and J are TRBV5-6 and TRBJ2-3, with 8 bases fitting TRBD2. With 4 bases clipped from V and 2 bases from J, the junction kept 12 bases outside the gene matches. There are 17 residues in the CDR3. Germline CDR1 SGHDT, CDR2 YYEEEE. This chain's CDR3 is CASSPFGRGGHTDTQYF. The CDR3 coding sequence is TGTGCCAGCAGCCCCTTTGGCCGGGGGGGCCACACAGATACGCAGTATTTT. Variable domain in full (rest from reference TRBV5-6 and TRBJ2-3): DAGVTQSPTHLIKTRGQQVTLRCSPKSGHDTVSWYQQALGQGPQFIFQYYEEEERQRGNFPDRFSGHQFPNYSSELNVNALLLGDSALYLCASSPFGRGGHTDTQYFGPGTRLTVL.

The chain recombines TRBV6-5 with TRBJ1-3, with 7 bases fitting TRBD1. After removal of 6 bases from V and 1 base from J, the junction contained 3 bases not matched to a gene. The CDR3 has 14 residues. Per germline, CDR1 MNHEY and CDR2 SVGAGI. The CDR3 DNA is TGTGCCAGCAGCCCAGGGGGTTCTGGAAACACCATATATTTT. Its protein is CASSPGGSGNTIYF.

A single count supports this clone. V is TRBV9 and J is TRBJ2-5, with D possibly being TRBD2 (6 bases). The CDR3 is 14 amino acids. The V end lost 3 bases, the J end lost 1 base, and 10 bases lay between the germline ends. Germline CDR1 reads SGDLS; CDR2 reads YYNGEE. The CDR3 spells CASSGEGLQETQYF. CDR3 bases: TGTGCCAGCAGCGGTGAGGGACTCCAAGAGACCCAGTACTTC. Supplemented by reference TRBV9 and TRBJ2-5, the full variable domain reads DSGVTQTPKHLITATGQRVTLRCSPRSGDLSVYWYQQSLDQGLQFLIQYYNGEERAKGNILERFSAQQFPDLHSELNLSSLELGDSALYFCASSGEGLQETQYFGPGTRLLVL.

The chain couples TRBV6-5 to TRBJ1-3, with 7 nucleotides matching TRBD1. CDR1 and CDR2 from the germline V gene are MNHEY and SVGAGI. Losses at the gene ends were 4 bases for V and 4 bases for J; bases not matched to a gene: 10. The CDR3 runs to 16 residues. CDR3 protein: CASSLSNRGIGNTIYF. In DNA, the CDR3 is TGTGCCAGCAGTTTATCGAACAGGGGAATAGGAAACACCATATATTTT.

The chain combines TRBV11-2 with TRBJ1-1, with a tentative D call TRBD1 (6 bases). With 1 base removed from V and 1 base from J, the gap between germline ends came to 7 bases. The CDR3 has 14 residues. In germline, CDR1 is SGHAT, CDR2 FQNNGV. Here the CDR3 reads CASSLARGNTEAFF. The CDR3 DNA is TGTGCCAGCAGCTTAGCCAGGGGGAACACTGAAGCTTTCTTT.

The chain recombines TRBV19 with TRBJ1-2, with D hard to call. This CDR3 is 16 amino acids long. Germline V CDR1 and CDR2: LNHDA, SQIVND (reference sequence). The V gene lost 4 bases and the J gene lost 0 bases, with 15 bases spanning the gap. As DNA, the CDR3 is TGTGCCAGTAGTAGCCCTGGCCAGACTGCTAACTATGGCTACACCTTC. This encodes CASSSPGQTANYGYTF.

In nucleotides, the CDR3 is TGTGCCAGCTCACCGAGGGGACAGGGGGCAACTAATGAAAAACTGTTTTTT. It encodes CASSPRGQGATNEKLFF. The chain has TRBV18 and TRBJ1-4; TRBD1 matches at 11 bases. V lost 3 bases and J lost 0; bases outside the gene matches: 3. The CDR3 has 17 residues. CDR1 is KGHSH and CDR2 is LQKENI in the germline V gene.

This chain links TRBV5-1 with TRBJ1-1; D not certain. CDR3 size: 15 residues. V was trimmed by 0 bases and J by 1 base, leaving 10 bases between them. Germline CDR1 reads SGHRS; CDR2 reads YFSETQ. The CDR3 DNA sequence: TGCGCCAGCAGCTTGGAATTGGCCCCGAACACTGAAGCTTTCTTT. Protein: CASSLELAPNTEAFF.

V usage is TRBV10-1 and J usage is TRBJ1-5, with D perhaps matching TRBD1 (5 bases). V shed 7 bases and J shed 0 bases, with 13 bases lying between them. The CDR3 is made up of 15 amino acids. CDR1 and CDR2 from the germline V gene are WNHNN and SYGVQD (reference sequence). The CDR3 sequence: CASIPRDLSNQPQHF. In DNA form, the CDR3 reads TGCGCCAGCATTCCCAGGGATCTTAGCAATCAGCCCCAGCATTTT.

This clone showed up just once. This chain uses TRBV2 with TRBJ1-1; 7 bases align to TRBD1. The V gene's germline CDR1 is SNHLY and CDR2 FYNNEI. With 6 bases clipped from V and 7 bases from J, the junction kept 8 bases outside the gene matches. The CDR3 sequence is 13 residues long. CDR3 sequence: CASSRGQDLEAFF. CDR3 in DNA: TGTGCCAGCAGCCGTGGACAGGACCTTGAAGCTTTCTTT.

This sequence joins TRBV6-5 and TRBJ1-5; tentatively, D is TRBD1 (6 bases). Trimming stripped 6 bases from V and 5 bases from J, with 11 bases between. Per germline, CDR1 MNHEY and CDR2 SVGAGI. This CDR3 has 13 residues. DNA for the CDR3: TGTGCCAGCAGCCAACAGGGTTATCAGCCCCAGCATTTT. It is translated as CASSQQGYQPQHF.

The genes are TRBV2 and TRBJ1-1, with D unresolved. V lost 2 bases and J 2 bases, leaving 15 bases between the germline ends. Germline V gene sequence: CDR1 SNHLY, CDR2 FYNNEI. CDR3 size: 16 residues. Here the CDR3 DNA reads TGTGCCAGCAGTGAATACGTCCGGGAGTTAAACACTGAAGCTTTCTTT. Amino acids: CASSEYVRELNTEAFF.

This chain connects TRBV10-1 to TRBJ1-1; 7 nucleotides agree with TRBD1. V lost 2 bases to trimming and J lost 11 bases; unmatched junction nucleotides: 11. CDR1 is WNHNN and CDR2 is SYGVQD in the germline V gene (reference sequence). The CDR3 has 14 residues. The CDR3 loop reads CASSEDRATEEAFF. CDR3 in DNA: TGCGCCAGCAGTGAGGACAGGGCTACCGAGGAGGCTTTCTTT.

The CDR3 nucleotides are TGTGCCTGGAGTGTACTCCCTAGCGGGCGCTCCTACAATGAGCAGTTCTTC. This gives the protein CAWSVLPSGRSYNEQFF. This chain connects TRBV30 to TRBJ2-1; 8 positions agree with TRBD2. V was clipped by 0 bases and J by 0 bases; unmatched bases: 7. This CDR3 has 17 residues. The germline gives CDR1 GTSNPN, CDR2 SVGIG (reference sequence).

This chain joins TRBV12-5 and TRBJ2-3, with a tentative D call TRBD1 (6 bases). Germline lookup yields CDR1 LGHNT and CDR2 FRNRAP. The CDR3 sequence is 15 residues long. V shed 1 base and J shed 1 base, with 9 bases lying between them. CDR3 sequence reads: CASGLGGPGTDTQYF. CDR3 in DNA: TGTGCTAGTGGTTTGGGGGGGCCCGGCACAGATACGCAGTATTTT.

J is TRBJ2-3 and V is TRBV4-3; tentatively, D is TRBD1 (5 bases). Germline V gene lookup returns CDR1 LGHNA and CDR2 YSLEER. The V end lost 0 bases, the J end lost 3 bases, and 10 bases lay between the germline ends. The CDR3 spans 15 residues. CDR3 amino acids: CASSQDPRVTDTQYF. The CDR3 DNA reads as TGCGCCAGCAGCCAAGATCCCAGGGTGACAGATACGCAGTATTTT.

The chain combines TRBV30 with TRBJ1-4, with 9 nucleotides matching TRBD1. CDR3 length equals 18 residues. The germline CDR1 and CDR2 sequences are GTSNPN and SVGIG (reference sequence). V shed 2 bases and J 3 bases; nucleotides not matched to a gene: 13. The CDR3 region is CAWSLKTGGSGANEKLFF. CDR3 nucleotide sequence: TGTGCCTGGAGTCTAAAGACAGGGGGATCTGGAGCTAATGAAAAACTGTTTTTT.

This clone was seen only a few times. The chain uses TRBV30 and TRBJ2-1, with a tentative D call TRBD1 (6 bases). The CDR3 length is 14 residues. Per germline, CDR1 GTSNPN and CDR2 SVGIG (reference sequence). Trimming removed 5 bases at V and 5 bases at J, with 16 bases between. The CDR3, as DNA: TGTGCCTGGGGCGACAGGTTGTCCAACAATGAGCAGTTCTTC. Translation gives CAWGDRLSNNEQFF.